The rows below give T cell receptor beta chains drawn from one sample of a study of T cell responses to AZD1222 COVID-19 vaccine. Produced via immunoSEQ multiplex PCR; TCRdb's table is partial and in-frame only. Of 130,000 or so clones detected, about 94% appear once; the ten largest clones hold around 0.91%. Sequences were derived from peripheral blood, sampled on day 0 of AZD1222 vaccination. Source of these receptors: an adult in good health. Each CDR3 is given with its conserved first and last residue. A D gene is named only where the DNA matches it firmly. Size tells how often a clone was seen (once, few, many) or the class of an expanded clone, and some rows leave it out.

cdr3_nt	cdr3_aa	v_call	d_call	clone_size	cdr3_length	j_call
TGTGCCAGCAGCTTTATGATCGACAGGGCGAACACTGAAGCTTTCTTT	CASSFMIDRANTEAFF	TRBV7-9	TRBD1	.	16	TRBJ1-1
TGTGCCAGCAGCTCGGGGCCCTATAGCAATCAGCCCCAGCATTTT	CASSSGPYSNQPQHF	TRBV7-9	.	.	15	TRBJ1-5
TGCGCCAGCAGCCGGGCCGGGCTAACGCTCTCTGGAAACACCATATATTTT	CASSRAGLTLSGNTIYF	TRBV4-1	.	few	17	TRBJ1-3
TGTGCCAGCAGCTTGCTAGGGACCCTCCGTAGCTCCTACAATGAGCAGTTCTTC	CASSLLGTLRSSYNEQFF	TRBV5-6	.	.	18	TRBJ2-1
TGTGCCAGCAGCGTAGACCCTCATCAGCCCCAGCATTTT	CASSVDPHQPQHF	TRBV9	.	once	13	TRBJ1-5
TGTGCCAGCAGTTCGCTTGGCAGTGCTTCTGGAAACACCATATATTTT	CASSSLGSASGNTIYF	TRBV2	.	once	16	TRBJ1-3
TGTGCCAGCAGCCTAGGGCCAGAAGCAACTAATGAAAAACTGTTTTTT	CASSLGPEATNEKLFF	TRBV7-9	.	.	16	TRBJ1-4
TGTGCCAGCAGCCCTCCCCTACAGGGTTCCAATCAGCCCCAGCATTTT	CASSPPLQGSNQPQHF	TRBV28	.	.	16	TRBJ1-5
TGTGCCAGCCTCCCCTCCGGGGCATCACCCGGGGGCTACACCTTC	CASLPSGASPGGYTF	TRBV19	.	.	15	TRBJ1-2
TGCAGTGCTTTTAAAAATGGCTACACCTTC	CSAFKNGYTF	TRBV20-1	.	.	10	TRBJ1-2
TGTGCCAGCAGCCCAGCCGAGGGGGGCAATGAGCAGTTCTTC	CASSPAEGGNEQFF	TRBV6-5	.	few	14	TRBJ2-1
TGTGCCAGCTCACGTAACAGGGGCGAGGCAAACACTGAAGCTTTCTTT	CASSRNRGEANTEAFF	TRBV18	TRBD1	.	16	TRBJ1-1
TGCGCCAGCAGCCATACGACTCCGGCGGCTAATGAAAAACTGTTTTTT	CASSHTTPAANEKLFF	TRBV5-1	.	.	16	TRBJ1-4
TGTGCCAGCAGCTTAGATAGGGTGAACTCCTATAATTCACCCCTCCACTTT	CASSLDRVNSYNSPLHF	TRBV11-2	.	.	17	TRBJ1-6
TGTGCCAGCAGTCTTAATAGCGGGGGGCCGAACACCGGGGAGCTGTTTTTT	CASSLNSGGPNTGELFF	TRBV7-9	TRBD2	.	17	TRBJ2-2
TGTGCCAGCAGCAGGACGGGGGACCCCGGACATTCACCCCTCCACTTT	CASSRTGDPGHSPLHF	TRBV5-4	.	.	16	TRBJ1-6
TGTGCCAGCAGTTGGGGATTGAACACTGAAGCTTTCTTT	CASSWGLNTEAFF	TRBV6-5	.	few	13	TRBJ1-1
TGTGCCAGTAGCAAGGACAGGTTTGAAAAACTGTTTTTT	CASSKDRFEKLFF	TRBV19	TRBD1	once	13	TRBJ1-4
TGTGCCAGCTCACCAGGGGCGGTGAACACTGAAGCTTTCTTT	CASSPGAVNTEAFF	TRBV18	.	.	14	TRBJ1-1
TGTGCCATCACCACAGGGGATTCACCCCTCCACTTT	CAITTGDSPLHF	TRBV10-3	TRBD1	.	12	TRBJ1-6
TGCAGCGTTGCCCCCCTAGACAGCTCTGGAAACACCATATATTTT	CSVAPLDSSGNTIYF	TRBV29-1	.	.	15	TRBJ1-3
TGCGCCAGCAGCTTGGAGGGGACAGGGGGTGGCTACACCTTC	CASSLEGTGGGYTF	TRBV5-1	TRBD1	.	14	TRBJ1-2
TGTGCCAGCAGCCGAGACGAGGACGGGGCCTACGAGCAGTACTTC	CASSRDEDGAYEQYF	TRBV11-3	.	.	15	TRBJ2-7
TGTGCCAGCAGCTTAAGGGCCTACGAGCAGTACTTC	CASSLRAYEQYF	TRBV7-8	.	once	12	TRBJ2-7
TGTGCCAGCAGCAGCGGCAGCAACTATGGCTACACCTTC	CASSSGSNYGYTF	TRBV7-9	.	.	13	TRBJ1-2
TGTGCCAGCACCCCCGGGGAAACCACTGAAGCTTTCTTT	CASTPGETTEAFF	TRBV5-6	.	.	13	TRBJ1-1
TGTGCCAGCAGTTTCAGTCGGGGGGTCCGTAATTCACCCCTCCACTTT	CASSFSRGVRNSPLHF	TRBV27	.	.	16	TRBJ1-6
TGTGCCAGCAGCCCCTCGGCAGAAGAAAAACTGTTTTTT	CASSPSAEEKLFF	TRBV11-2	.	.	13	TRBJ1-4
TGTGCCAGCAGCTCCCGGCGGGGGGGGTATGGCTACACCTTC	CASSSRRGGYGYTF	TRBV7-2	.	.	14	TRBJ1-2
TGTGCCAGCAGTCGACAGAGGGGCAATGAGCAGTTCTTC	CASSRQRGNEQFF	TRBV12-3/TRBV12-4	.	once	13	TRBJ2-1
TGTGCCAGCAGCGAGGCGGGACATATGAACACTGAAGCTTTCTTT	CASSEAGHMNTEAFF	TRBV13	.	.	15	TRBJ1-1
TGTGGGGTGGCGGGGGAATTCGAGGCCGAGCAGTTCTTC	CGVAGEFEAEQFF	TRBV10-3	TRBD2	.	13	TRBJ2-1
TGTGCCAGTAGTATCTCGGGACAGCCACTATATGGCTACACCTTC	CASSISGQPLYGYTF	TRBV19	TRBD1	few	15	TRBJ1-2
TGTGCCAGCAGCCGTTATCGACAGGTAAATGAGCAGTTCTTC	CASSRYRQVNEQFF	TRBV5-6	.	.	14	TRBJ2-1
TGTGCCATTCAGGGGACCCTCTATGGCTACACCTTC	CAIQGTLYGYTF	TRBV10-3	.	.	12	TRBJ1-2
TGTGCTAGTGGTTCGCAGCTTCGACAGCCCCAGCATTTT	CASGSQLRQPQHF	TRBV12-5	.	.	13	TRBJ1-5
TGTGCCAGTACCCGAGAAGGGGGGAATCAGCCCCAGCATTTT	CASTREGGNQPQHF	TRBV19	.	.	14	TRBJ1-5
TGTGCCAGCAGGAGGGTCAGGACCACCGGGGAGCTGTTTTTT	CASRRVRTTGELFF	TRBV6-5	.	.	14	TRBJ2-2
TGCGCCAGCAGCTTGGCGACTAGCTCGTACCAAGAGACCCAGTACTTC	CASSLATSSYQETQYF	TRBV5-1	TRBD2	once	16	TRBJ2-5
TGTGCCACCAGCAGAGTAGGGGGCAACTCTGGAAACACCATATATTTT	CATSRVGGNSGNTIYF	TRBV15	TRBD1	.	16	TRBJ1-3
TGTGCCAGCTGCCTGGGGTCCTTCACAGATACGCAGTATTTT	CASCLGSFTDTQYF	TRBV28	.	.	14	TRBJ2-3
TGTGCCAGCAGCTTAGTTAGGACATCAGTCGGCTACACCTTC	CASSLVRTSVGYTF	TRBV7-8	.	.	14	TRBJ1-2
TGTGCCTGGAGCCCGGGGCGCCAGCCCCAGCATTTT	CAWSPGRQPQHF	TRBV30	.	.	12	TRBJ1-5
TGCGCCAGCAGCTCTCCTGCCACAGATACGCAGTATTTT	CASSSPATDTQYF	TRBV5-1	.	.	13	TRBJ2-3
TGTGCCAGCAGCCCCGGACAGGGGGCGGGTAGGACAGATACGCAGTATTTT	CASSPGQGAGRTDTQYF	TRBV5-8	TRBD1	.	17	TRBJ2-3
TGTGCCAGCAGCTTGGGGAGGGACCCACCCCTCCACTTT	CASSLGRDPPLHF	TRBV7-2	.	.	13	TRBJ1-6
TGTGCCAGCTCACCCAGCGGGGGAAACCAAGAGACCCAGTACTTC	CASSPSGGNQETQYF	TRBV18	TRBD2	once	15	TRBJ2-5
TGCAGTGCTGGGAACTACGAGCAGTACTTC	CSAGNYEQYF	TRBV20-1	.	.	10	TRBJ2-7
TGTGCCAGTAGTTTGGCGGCCGGGGGCAATCAGCCCCAGCATTTT	CASSLAAGGNQPQHF	TRBV19	.	.	15	TRBJ1-5
TGTGCCAGCAGTTTAGGCATATCCTTCGAGCAGTACTTC	CASSLGISFEQYF	TRBV27	.	.	13	TRBJ2-7
TGTGCCAGCAGCCAAGATTCTGGGGGCCCCGGGTTTAACTACTTC	CASSQDSGGPGFNYF	TRBV3-1/TRBV3-2	.	.	15	TRBJ2-5
TGTGCCAGCAGTTTATGGGGACAGTTTAATGAAAAACTGTTTTTT	CASSLWGQFNEKLFF	TRBV27	TRBD1	.	15	TRBJ1-4
TGCGCCAGCAGCTTGCACAGGGGTGTAGTTGGAAATGAGCAGTTCTTC	CASSLHRGVVGNEQFF	TRBV5-1	TRBD1	.	16	TRBJ2-1
TGTGCCAGCTCTCGCGGGACAGGGGGTCAATGGGAGACCCAGTACTTC	CASSRGTGGQWETQYF	TRBV18	TRBD1	.	16	TRBJ2-5